This TCR beta chain was documented in a study of OX40 agonist ivuxolimab in advanced cancers. Points from the study as a whole: The specificity for antigen of the expanded peripheral T cells was not determined.

Clones were sequenced by immunoSEQ multiplex PCR, and TCRdb holds only the in-frame ones, with some missing. This table holds about 100,000 clones, around 91% found once. In regard to this clone: Its antigen is not identified.

This TCR was recovered from an adult with an advanced solid tumor such as melanoma, head and neck, liver or kidney cancer. The sequences come from CD4+ or CD8+ T cells sorted from blood, collected in a trial of the OX40 agonist ivuxolimab.

The CDR3: CASSSLQGAAPYGYTF. The CDR3 nucleotides read TGTGCCAGCAGCTCCCTACAGGGGGCCGCCCCTTATGGCTACACCTTC. The chain joins TRBV11-2 to TRBJ1-2; 9 bases agree with TRBD1. The CDR3 totals 16 residues. CDR1 is SGHAT, CDR2 FQNNGV, per germline. V gave up 4 bases and J gave up 5 bases; unmatched junction bases: 11.